A single sample gave rise to the 23 T cell receptor beta chains below, sequenced in a study of cytomegalovirus exposure and HLA in healthy donors. PCR primers comprised 60 Vbeta and 13 Jbeta primers. The repertoire was sequenced with immunoSEQ multiplex PCR; TCRdb's copy has only in-frame clones and lacks some. The data hold fewer than 110,000 clones, with more than 65% observed a single time. The specimen was PBMCs. The receptors come from a man aged 25 to 45 in good health and CMV-seronegative.

The V and J genes are TRBV7-8 and TRBJ1-2, with 7 positions matching TRBD1. Germline CDR1 is SGHVS and CDR2 is FQNEAQ. Germline trimming cut 5 bases from V and 8 bases from J; bases unmatched to any gene: 11. This CDR3 is 14 amino acids long. The CDR3 here is CASSRLQGMRGYTF. The CDR3 nucleotides are TGTGCCAGCAGCCGCCTACAGGGGATGAGGGGCTACACCTTC.

The chain has TRBV16 and TRBJ2-5; tentatively, D is TRBD1 (5 bases). The CDR3 spans 14 residues. The V end lost 2 bases, the J end lost 2 bases, and 9 bases lay between the germline ends. Germline V gives CDR1 KGHSY, CDR2 FQNENV. The CDR3 sequence: CASSQLQVQETQYF. The CDR3 DNA sequence: TGTGCCAGCAGCCAACTACAGGTACAAGAGACCCAGTACTTC.

The CDR3 loop reads CASTRPLQNRVGYTF. CDR3 nucleotide sequence: TGTGCCAGCACCAGGCCCCTCCAGAACAGGGTTGGCTACACCTTC. The genes are TRBV28 and TRBJ1-2; D perhaps matches TRBD1 (6 bases). V was shortened by 7 bases and J by 7 bases, with 22 bases between the two germline ends. The CDR3 is made up of 15 amino acids. The germline gives CDR1 MDHEN, CDR2 SYDVKM.

The rearrangement links TRBV27 to TRBJ1-1; 7 bases fit TRBD1. Per germline, CDR1 MNHEY and CDR2 SMNVEV (reference sequence). The CDR3 consists of 13 residues. V lost 4 bases and J lost 4; bases outside the gene matches: 3. The CDR3 protein is CASSSGGSTEAFF. CDR3 coding DNA: TGTGCCAGCAGTTCAGGGGGTAGCACTGAAGCTTTCTTT.

The rearrangement uses TRBV10-1 and TRBJ2-2, with D perhaps matching TRBD2 (6 bases). The V end lost 0 bases, the J end lost 5 bases, and 13 bases lay between the germline ends. The CDR3 spans 16 residues. CDR1 and CDR2 from the germline V gene are WNHNN and SYGVQD (reference sequence). The DNA for the CDR3 is TGCGCCAGCAGTGAGTCGGACTACTATCAAACCGGGGAGCTGTTTTTT. It specifies CASSESDYYQTGELFF.

This CDR3 reads CASGGPGPTLFF. As DNA, the CDR3 is TGTGCCAGCGGAGGGCCAGGCCCCACGCTGTTTTTT. The chain has TRBV7-9 and TRBJ2-2; a weak D match, TRBD2 (6 bases). This CDR3 is 12 amino acids long. The V gene's germline CDR1 is SEHNR and CDR2 FQNEAQ (reference sequence). V was clipped by 8 bases and J by 13 bases, with 17 bases between them.

This clone showed up just once. This chain connects TRBV6-5 to TRBJ1-6, with unresolved D. V shed 7 bases and J shed 10 bases, with 17 bases lying between them. This CDR3 has 14 residues. CDR1 and CDR2 (germline): MNHEY, SVGAGI. CDR3 nucleotide sequence: TGTGCCAGCAATGCGTTCCCAACCTCATCACCCCTCCACTTT. As protein: CASNAFPTSSPLHF.

This sequence joins TRBV2 and TRBJ1-2; D may be TRBD1 (5 bases). From germline, CDR1 is SNHLY and CDR2 FYNNEI. The CDR3 totals 12 residues. The V gene lost 5 bases and the J gene lost 6 bases, with 10 bases spanning the gap. CDR3 sequence reads: CASSLGEDGYTF. The CDR3 coding sequence is TGTGCCAGCAGTCTAGGGGAGGATGGCTACACCTTC.

The rearrangement links TRBV6-5 to TRBJ2-7, with D perhaps matching TRBD2 (6 bases). The V and J ends lost 2 bases and 2 bases respectively, with 13 bases between them. The CDR3 spans 15 residues. CDR1 MNHEY and CDR2 SVGAGI come from the germline V gene. CDR3 sequence reads: CASSYRIADPYEQYF. CDR3 sequence (DNA): TGTGCCAGCAGTTACAGAATAGCGGACCCCTACGAGCAGTACTTC.

This chain connects TRBV7-9 to TRBJ2-7, with TRBD1 as a possible D gene (6 bases). Trimming cost V 2 bases and J 5 bases, with 10 bases left between them. CDR3 length equals 13 residues. Germline CDR1 is SEHNR and CDR2 is FQNEAQ (reference sequence). CDR3 region: CASSLTGIHEQYF. CDR3 DNA: TGTGCCAGCAGCTTAACAGGGATTCACGAGCAGTACTTC. Filled out from reference TRBV7-9 and TRBJ2-7, the complete variable domain reads DTGVSQNPRHKITKRGQNVTFRCDPISEHNRLYWYRQTLGQGPEFLTYFQNEAQLEKSRLLSDRFSAERPKGSFSTLEIQRTEQGDSAMYLCASSLTGIHEQYFGPGTRLTVT.

CDR3 amino acids: CASSQDQGSYEQYF. The CDR3 DNA sequence: TGCGCCAGCAGCCAAGATCAGGGTTCCTACGAGCAGTACTTC. This rearrangement joins TRBV4-1 to TRBJ2-7; maybe TRBD1 (5 bases). The ends were cut back, 0 bases at V and 1 base at J, with 7 bases in the middle. The length of the CDR3 is 14 residues. Germline V CDR1 and CDR2: MGHRA, YSYEKL.

The gene calls are TRBV5-6 and TRBJ2-7; TRBD2 might be the D (7 bases). Germline V lookup: CDR1 SGHDT, CDR2 YYEEEE. V lost 3 bases to trimming and J lost 5 bases, with 12 bases between them. The CDR3 is made up of 13 amino acids. CDR3 in amino acids: CASSWGGLDEQYF. Here the CDR3 DNA reads TGTGCCAGCAGCTGGGGGGGCCTCGACGAGCAGTACTTC.

The chain uses TRBV6-5 and TRBJ2-1; D gene uncertain. Trimming removed 6 bases at V and 8 bases at J, with 11 bases between. CDR3 length: 12 amino acids. Germline-derived CDR1 and CDR2 are MNHEY and SVGAGI. CDR3 residues: CASSSLFHEQFF. The CDR3 DNA follows: TGTGCCAGCAGCTCCCTGTTTCATGAGCAGTTCTTC.

This rearrangement joins TRBV11-1 to TRBJ1-1; D unclear. The germline V gene has CDR1 SGHAT and CDR2 FQDESV (reference sequence). This CDR3 comprises 11 residues. Trimming pared 5 bases from V and 7 bases from J, leaving 8 bases between. DNA of the CDR3: TGTGCCAGCAGCCTCCTCAGTGAAGCTTTCTTT. Amino acids: CASSLLSEAFF.

The V gene is TRBV19, the J gene TRBJ1-2; 7 bases line up with TRBD1. Germline trimming cut 6 bases from V and 6 bases from J; bases unmatched to any gene: 7. Germline CDR1 and CDR2: LNHDA and SQIVND (reference sequence). This CDR3 is built from 13 residues. CDR3 sequence: CASSQGVLDGYTF. CDR3 coding DNA: TGTGCCAGTAGCCAGGGGGTCCTGGATGGCTACACCTTC.

This chain connects TRBV21-1 to TRBJ2-3; TRBD1, the D gene given by the table, was not confirmed from the DNA. TRBV21-1 is listed as a pseudogene. The CDR3 has 16 amino acids. The CDR3 here is CASGKKPGQNTDTQYF. As DNA, the CDR3 is TGTGCCAGCGGAAAAAAACCGGGACAGAACACAGATACGCAGTATTTT.

This chain uses TRBV7-9 with TRBJ2-7; 9 bases are a match to TRBD1. The CDR3 is made up of 13 amino acids. Germline CDR1 and CDR2: SEHNR and FQNEAQ (reference sequence). The V segment lost 6 bases and the J segment 6 bases; nucleotides outside the gene matches: 6. Here the CDR3 reads CASSLQGAGEQYF. As DNA, the CDR3 is TGTGCCAGCAGTTTACAGGGGGCGGGCGAGCAGTACTTC.

The chain employs TRBV6-5 and TRBJ2-3; 9 bases are shared with TRBD2. The CDR3 has 15 amino acids. Germline assignment: CDR1 MNHEY and CDR2 SVGAGI. After removal of 6 bases from V and 4 bases from J, the junction contained 8 bases not matched to a gene. CDR3 DNA: TGTGCCAGCAGCCGCCGCGGGAGGGGACCAGATACGCAGTATTTT. Translated: CASSRRGRGPDTQYF.

The V gene is TRBV10-2, the J gene TRBJ2-1; 7 nucleotides agree with TRBD2. The CDR3 totals 15 residues. J was trimmed by 1 base and V by 8 bases; bases with no gene match: 8. Germline V gives CDR1 WSHSY, CDR2 SAAADI. This chain's CDR3 is CASGGERGSYNEQFF. In DNA form, the CDR3 reads TGCGCCAGCGGGGGGGAGCGGGGATCCTACAATGAGCAGTTCTTC.

This clone has a handful of counts. This chain connects TRBV4-1 to TRBJ1-1; 11 nucleotides align to TRBD1. V shed 2 bases and J 4 bases; nucleotides not matched to a gene: 3. CDR1 MGHRA and CDR2 YSYEKL come from the germline V gene. This CDR3 contains 15 residues. The CDR3 DNA reads TGCGCCAGCAGCCAACCTGGGACAGGGGGCACTGAAGCTTTCTTT. Translated: CASSQPGTGGTEAFF.

This chain uses TRBV9 with TRBJ2-7; 12 positions agree with TRBD2. Germline assignment: CDR1 SGDLS and CDR2 YYNGEE. The CDR3 loop spans 18 amino acids. V lost 3 bases, J lost 0 bases, and 10 bases stayed unmatched. This chain's CDR3 is CASSATSGGSTFSYEQYF. CDR3 DNA sequence: TGTGCCAGCAGCGCCACTAGCGGGGGGTCGACTTTCTCCTACGAGCAGTACTTC. The full variable domain, its missing parts supplied by reference TRBV9 and TRBJ2-7, is DSGVTQTPKHLITATGQRVTLRCSPRSGDLSVYWYQQSLDQGLQFLIQYYNGEERAKGNILERFSAQQFPDLHSELNLSSLELGDSALYFCASSATSGGSTFSYEQYFGPGTRLTVT.

V is TRBV4-1 and J is TRBJ2-1, with a tentative D call TRBD1 (5 bases). Germline V CDR1 and CDR2: MGHRA, YSYEKL. V dropped 1 base and J dropped 2 bases, with 9 bases sitting between them. This CDR3 region has 15 residues. The CDR3 reads CASSQGGGPYNEQFF. DNA for the CDR3: TGCGCCAGCAGCCAAGGGGGCGGACCCTACAATGAGCAGTTCTTC.

The genes are TRBV7-9 and TRBJ2-1, with a possible D match to TRBD2 (7 bases). Germline V gene data show CDR1 as SEHNR and CDR2 as FQNEAQ (reference sequence). Trimming stripped 3 bases from V and 5 bases from J, with 11 bases between. This CDR3 comprises 14 residues. In nucleotides, the CDR3 is TGTGCCAGCAGCTTCGGGGGGCCCCACAATGAGCAGTTCTTC. Translation: CASSFGGPHNEQFF.